A selection of T cell receptor beta chains follows, all from one sample in a study of blood T cell repertoires in COVID-19. Some clones are missing from TCRdb's copy, which holds only in-frame ones; the method was immunoSEQ multiplex PCR. This table holds under 300,000 clones, about 80% found once. Sequenced material: peripheral blood. These receptors came from a woman aged 80 or older with active or convalescent COVID-19. Both conserved end residues are part of each CDR3. The order of the fields is D gene, V gene, clone size, J gene, CDR3 DNA, CDR3 protein. D genes are given only for firm matches. Clone size is stated in some rows and not others, as once, few, many or a class when expanded.

D: TRBD2; V: TRBV11-2; size: NA; J: TRBJ2-1; DNA: TGTGCCAGCAGCCCCCAACTAGCGGGCATCTACAATGAGCAGTTCTTC; CDR3: CASSPQLAGIYNEQFF
D: NA; V: TRBV18; size: NA; J: TRBJ2-1; DNA: TGTGCCAGCTCACCAGCAATAGCGCAACACAATGAGCAGTTCTTC; CDR3: CASSPAIAQHNEQFF
D: NA; V: TRBV6-4; size: NA; J: TRBJ1-1; DNA: TGTGCCAGCAGTCTTTTCGGAGGGAACACTGAAGCTTTCTTT; CDR3: CASSLFGGNTEAFF
D: TRBD1; V: TRBV27; size: NA; J: TRBJ1-2; DNA: TGTGCCAGCGGCTCAGGGGGCGGGGGCTACACCTTC; CDR3: CASGSGGGGYTF
D: NA; V: TRBV5-1; size: NA; J: TRBJ2-3; DNA: TGCGCCAGCAGCATGGCGGGGACAGATACGCAGTATTTT; CDR3: CASSMAGTDTQYF
D: TRBD1; V: TRBV24-1; size: NA; J: TRBJ2-5; DNA: TGTGCCACCAGTGGAAGGGACAGGGGGAGCACAGAGACCCAGTACTTC; CDR3: CATSGRDRGSTETQYF
D: TRBD1; V: TRBV18; size: NA; J: TRBJ1-4; DNA: TGTGCCAGCTCACGACGACAGGGTTTTTTGGAAAAACTGTTTTTT; CDR3: CASSRRQGFLEKLFF
D: NA; V: TRBV12-3/TRBV12-4; size: NA; J: TRBJ1-1; DNA: TGTGCCACCCAGGGAACAACTGAAGCTTTCTTT; CDR3: CATQGTTEAFF
D: NA; V: TRBV28; size: NA; J: TRBJ2-5; DNA: TGTGCCAGCAGTTCTTGGTCAGGCGGGCAAGAGACCCAGTACTTC; CDR3: CASSSWSGGQETQYF
D: NA; V: TRBV6-4; size: NA; J: TRBJ1-1; DNA: TGTGCCAGCAGTGATAGGGGGGGAGTCACTGAAGCTTTCTTT; CDR3: CASSDRGGVTEAFF
D: TRBD1; V: TRBV7-9; size: NA; J: TRBJ1-2; DNA: TGTGCCAGCAGCCCATTACAGGGGCATGGCTACACCTTC; CDR3: CASSPLQGHGYTF
D: TRBD1; V: TRBV19; size: NA; J: TRBJ1-5; DNA: TGTGCCAGCGCCGCAAGGGGGCTTGGCAATCAGCCCCAGCATTTT; CDR3: CASAARGLGNQPQHF
D: TRBD2; V: TRBV19; size: NA; J: TRBJ2-1; DNA: TGTGCCACTCTCAAGACTAGCGGGGGCCGGTCCAATGAGCAGTTCTTC; CDR3: CATLKTSGGRSNEQFF
D: NA; V: TRBV27; size: NA; J: TRBJ1-5; DNA: TGTGCCAGCAGTTTCGTAGTGGGGGGACAGCCCCAGCATTTT; CDR3: CASSFVVGGQPQHF
D: NA; V: TRBV6-5; size: NA; J: TRBJ1-4; DNA: TGTGCCAGCAGAAAGGGACCGGGGACTTTTGAAAAACTGTTTTTT; CDR3: CASRKGPGTFEKLFF
D: TRBD2; V: TRBV6-1; size: NA; J: TRBJ2-3; DNA: TGTGCCAGCAGTGAACTAGCGGGGGGGCCAGATACGCAGTATTTT; CDR3: CASSELAGGPDTQYF
D: NA; V: TRBV28; size: NA; J: TRBJ1-5; DNA: TGTGCCAGCAGTGAGAGCGGGGACGGACGCCTGCAGCCCCAGCATTTT; CDR3: CASSESGDGRLQPQHF
D: TRBD2; V: TRBV9; size: NA; J: TRBJ2-3; DNA: TGTGCCAGCAGCTCACCAGGGACTAGCGGGGCGCAGTATTTT; CDR3: CASSSPGTSGAQYF
D: TRBD2; V: TRBV24-1; size: NA; J: TRBJ2-3; DNA: TGTGCCACCAGTGATCCGACTAGCGGGAGAGATACGCAGTATTTT; CDR3: CATSDPTSGRDTQYF
D: TRBD1; V: TRBV19; size: NA; J: TRBJ2-7; DNA: TGTGCCAGTAGTATCGGGACAGGTTCCTACGAGCAGTACTTC; CDR3: CASSIGTGSYEQYF
D: TRBD1; V: TRBV3-1/TRBV3-2; size: few; J: TRBJ1-6; DNA: TGTGCCAGCAGTGACAGGGGTAGCGCACCCCTCCACTTT; CDR3: CASSDRGSAPLHF
D: TRBD1; V: TRBV29-1; size: NA; J: TRBJ1-1; DNA: TGCAGCGCCGAGACCGGACAGGCGAACACTGAAGCTTTCTTT; CDR3: CSAETGQANTEAFF
D: NA; V: TRBV5-1; size: NA; J: TRBJ1-2; DNA: TGCGCCAGCAGCCCGCAACAGGGAACTAGTATCTATGGCTACACCTTC; CDR3: CASSPQQGTSIYGYTF
D: NA; V: TRBV15; size: NA; J: TRBJ1-4; DNA: TGTGCCACCAGCAGGGACTCGGCAACTAATGAAAAACTGTTTTTT; CDR3: CATSRDSATNEKLFF
D: NA; V: TRBV30; size: NA; J: TRBJ1-5; DNA: TGTGCCTGGAGTACGGGGATGGATCAGCCCCAGCATTTT; CDR3: CAWSTGMDQPQHF
D: TRBD2; V: TRBV6-1; size: NA; J: TRBJ2-1; DNA: TGTGCCAGCAGTGAGACTAGCGGGATCTATGGTGAGCAGTTCTTC; CDR3: CASSETSGIYGEQFF
D: NA; V: TRBV28; size: NA; J: TRBJ2-7; DNA: TGTGCCAGCAGTCCCCTGACAGGAAACTACGAGCAGTACTTC; CDR3: CASSPLTGNYEQYF
D: NA; V: TRBV12-3/TRBV12-4; size: NA; J: TRBJ1-6; DNA: TGTGCCAGCAGTCGGCCAGGGTCGCCCCTCCACTTT; CDR3: CASSRPGSPLHF
D: NA; V: TRBV2; size: NA; J: TRBJ1-6; DNA: TGTGCCAGCAGCCTTGTTTCGGGGTCACCCCTCCACTTT; CDR3: CASSLVSGSPLHF
D: NA; V: TRBV7-2; size: NA; J: TRBJ1-1; DNA: TGTGCCAGCAGACAGGTTGGGTGGGTCACTGAAGCTTTCTTT; CDR3: CASRQVGWVTEAFF
D: TRBD1; V: TRBV2; size: NA; J: TRBJ1-1; DNA: TGTGCCAGCAGTCCCCGGACAGGCCTTGAAGCTTTCTTT; CDR3: CASSPRTGLEAFF
D: NA; V: TRBV29-1; size: NA; J: TRBJ1-2; DNA: TGCAGCGTTGAAAAGGAGGCAGGCTATGGCTACACCTTC; CDR3: CSVEKEAGYGYTF
D: NA; V: TRBV7-2; size: once; J: TRBJ2-1; DNA: TGTGCCAGCAGCCCCACTGAAGACAATGAGCAGTTCTTC; CDR3: CASSPTEDNEQFF
D: NA; V: TRBV3-1/TRBV3-2; size: NA; J: TRBJ1-6; DNA: TGTGCCAGCAGCCTGGTCAGGGTTGATTCACCCCTCCACTTT; CDR3: CASSLVRVDSPLHF
D: TRBD1; V: TRBV7-9; size: few; J: TRBJ1-6; DNA: TGTGCCAGCAGCCTCAGACAGGGAAGAACCCTCCACTTT; CDR3: CASSLRQGRTLHF
D: TRBD1; V: TRBV18; size: NA; J: TRBJ1-5; DNA: TGTGCCAGCTCAGCACTCGGGACAGGGGGTAATCAGCCCCAGCATTTT; CDR3: CASSALGTGGNQPQHF
D: NA; V: TRBV7-2; size: NA; J: TRBJ2-2; DNA: TGTGCCAGCAGCTTAGGGACTCTGAACACCGGGGAGCTGTTTTTT; CDR3: CASSLGTLNTGELFF
D: TRBD2; V: TRBV6-5; size: NA; J: TRBJ2-7; DNA: TGTGCGTGGTCGGGAGGGCCCTACGAGCAGTACTTC; CDR3: CAWSGGPYEQYF
D: NA; V: TRBV3-1/TRBV3-2; size: NA; J: TRBJ2-3; DNA: TGTGCCAGCAGCCAGAGGGTCTCCCACCTCACAGATACGCAGTATTTT; CDR3: CASSQRVSHLTDTQYF
D: NA; V: TRBV28; size: NA; J: TRBJ2-7; DNA: TGTGCCAGCAGCCCCTCGGGGTACGAGCAGTACTTC; CDR3: CASSPSGYEQYF
D: NA; V: TRBV2; size: NA; J: TRBJ1-5; DNA: TGTGCCAGCAGTGAGCAGGGCGCTGATCAGCCCCAGCATTTT; CDR3: CASSEQGADQPQHF